This TCR beta chain was identified in a study of OX40 agonist ivuxolimab in advanced cancers. The overall study: While on treatment, patients had intravenous ivuxolimab at 0.01 to 10 mg/kg every 2 weeks.

There are 18 residues in the CDR3. Germline loops: CDR1 SGHAT, CDR2 FQNNGV. Trimming took 3 bases from V and 10 from J; bases not matched to a gene: 20. Study-level points and caveats: There were, on average, more expanded clones in CD8+ T cells than in CD4+. Normalized T-cell clonal expansion was also low in some nonresponders.

Excluded were patients having autoimmune disease history or systemic immunosuppression. Profiling relied on immunoSEQ multiplex PCR, and the TCRdb table lists in-frame clones only, not all of them. The data contain approximately 77,000 clones, approximately 80% of them singletons. This clone has a handful of counts. Its matching antigen is unknown. The rearrangement links TRBV11-2 to TRBJ2-1; 8 bases are shared with TRBD1. The material was CD4+ or CD8+ T cells sorted from blood, obtained in a trial of the OX40 agonist ivuxolimab. This sequence was found in an adult with an advanced solid tumor such as melanoma, head and neck, liver or kidney cancer. The CDR3 bases are TGTGCCAGCAGCTTCTCTACAGGACAGGGCTCCATGACCTTCGAGCAGTTCTTC. Translation gives CASSFSTGQGSMTFEQFF.